This TCR beta chain originates from a study of T cells in Graves' hyperthyroidism and ophthalmopathy. The V gene's germline CDR1 is MNHNS and CDR2 SASEGT. The CDR3 runs 17 residues. Losses at the gene ends were 2 bases for V and 3 bases for J; bases not matched to a gene: 11. Whole-study results and caveats: Also found in blood were most expanded thyroid clonotypes above 0.001. A model using 13 V-J features told ophthalmopathy apart from stable hyperthyroidism.

Every diagnosis used clinical symptoms, serum thyroxine and TRAb, thyroid ultrasound and orbital computed tomography. The PBMCs were taken from more than 8 ml of fresh peripheral blood. RNA transcripts served as the template for amplifying TCR beta CDR3 regions. TCR CDR3 underwent first-round RT-PCR with the HTBI primer set. TCRdb itself ran the multiplex PCR reads through MiXCR, one entry per CDR3 protein. The data show fewer than 750,000 distinct CDR3 sequences, roughly 15% seen once. This clonotype is a singleton in its sample. Its target is unknown. The rearrangement joins TRBV6-1 to TRBJ2-7; TRBD2 agrees at 9 bases. Sequencing was performed on blood. The TCR comes from a woman aged 35 to 49 with Graves' ophthalmopathy. The DNA for the CDR3 is TGTGCCAGCAGTGAACCTAAGACTAGCGGAACAAACTACGAGCAGTACTTC. Encoded protein: CASSEPKTSGTNYEQYF.